The source of this TCR beta chain is a study of T cell repertoires in cytomegalovirus infection. Whole-study context: The authors used CMV epitopes that were HLA-C-restricted (recently identified) and HLA-B-restricted (well studied). Both a matching HLA type and CMV infection were indicated by public TCR beta signatures. General observations from the study: The study found HLA-C-restricted CMV-specific TCR beta clonotypes dominating the ex vivo response.

This clonotype has a handful of counts. What it binds is unknown. TCRdb called the reads again in MiXCR, with one record for every CDR3 protein. The profile shows about 270,000 distinct CDR3 sequences, 22% of them singletons. This TCR was sampled from a human donor in good health (CMV status not recorded). Some clones in this sample may be carry-over from other donors' samples. The material sequenced was cultured PBMCs, taken from culture after CMV antigen stimulation.

Here the CDR3 reads CSAKYRDLISTDTQYF. CDR3 DNA sequence: TGCAGTGCTAAATACCGGGACCTCATTAGCACAGATACGCAGTATTTT. The chain is built from TRBV20-1 and TRBJ2-3, with D perhaps TRBD1 or TRBD2 (5 bases each). The CDR3 is 16 residues long. V was cut by 4 bases and J by 0 bases, with 17 bases left in between. Germline values: CDR1 DFQATT, CDR2 SNEGSKA (reference sequence).